Listed below are T cell receptor beta chains from one sample, sequenced in a study of T cell responses to AZD1222 COVID-19 vaccine. Measured with immunoSEQ multiplex PCR; TCRdb has only the in-frame clones, and not every one. The sample lists 120,000 to 150,000 clones; 90% were seen once. Source: peripheral blood, taken on day 0 of AZD1222 vaccination. These receptors were taken from an adult in good health. CDR3s include the opening cysteine and the closing phenylalanine or tryptophan. D genes are given only for firm matches. Clone size is stated in some rows and not others, as once, few, many or a class when expanded.

D	size	J	V	DNA	CDR3
NA	NA	TRBJ1-5	TRBV11-2	TGTGCCAGCAGCTTAGACGTGAATCAGCCCCAGCATTTT	CASSLDVNQPQHF
TRBD2	NA	TRBJ2-7	TRBV19	TGTGCCAGTAGTATAGCGGGAGGGCCGAACGAGCAGTACTTC	CASSIAGGPNEQYF
NA	NA	TRBJ2-7	TRBV12-3/TRBV12-4	TGTGCCAGCAGTTTGAGGGGGTCCTACGAGCAGTACTTC	CASSLRGSYEQYF
NA	NA	TRBJ2-1	TRBV7-9	TGTGCCAGCAGCCCCGGCAGCAACAATGAGCAGTTCTTC	CASSPGSNNEQFF
TRBD2	NA	TRBJ2-3	TRBV5-1	TGCGCCAGCAGCTTGGACCAGCGGGGGGCCACAGATACGCAGTATTTT	CASSLDQRGATDTQYF
NA	NA	TRBJ2-7	TRBV19	TGTGCCAGTAAATTGTCAGGCGACTCCTACGAGCAGTACTTC	CASKLSGDSYEQYF
TRBD1	NA	TRBJ1-5	TRBV6-2/TRBV6-3	TGTGCCAGCAGTGGACAGGTCTCCTTCAATCAGCCCCAGCATTTT	CASSGQVSFNQPQHF
NA	NA	TRBJ2-1	TRBV29-1	TGCAGCGTTGACTCAGGGGTAACCTACAATGAGCAGTTCTTC	CSVDSGVTYNEQFF
NA	NA	TRBJ1-4	TRBV7-9	TGTGCCAGCAGCCCCCTAAGGGAGTCTAATGAAAAACTGTTTTTT	CASSPLRESNEKLFF
NA	NA	TRBJ1-5	TRBV19	TGTGCCAGTAGTATCGGGGACGGGAATCAGCCCCAGCATTTT	CASSIGDGNQPQHF
TRBD2	NA	TRBJ2-7	TRBV5-4	TGTGCCAGCAGCCGGACTAGCCCTGGGAACGAGCAGTACTTC	CASSRTSPGNEQYF
NA	NA	TRBJ1-3	TRBV19	TGTGCCAGTAGTATTTCAGCCCGCTCTGGAAACACCATATATTTT	CASSISARSGNTIYF
TRBD1	NA	TRBJ1-6	TRBV19	TGTGCCACCCAGGACAGGGAGAATTCACCCCTCCACTTT	CATQDRENSPLHF
NA	NA	TRBJ1-3	TRBV30	TGTGCCTGGACCCCGACCAGAAACACCATATATTTT	CAWTPTRNTIYF
NA	NA	TRBJ2-3	TRBV6-2/TRBV6-3	TGTGCCAGCAGTCCCCGGGTAGAGGATACGCAGTATTTT	CASSPRVEDTQYF
TRBD1	NA	TRBJ1-1	TRBV24-1	TGTGCCACCAGGGGGACAGGGGCCGGGACTGAAGCTTTCTTT	CATRGTGAGTEAFF
NA	NA	TRBJ2-7	TRBV5-4	TGTGCCAGCAGCTTGGGGGGGTTTGAGGGTCCCCCCGAGCAGTACTTC	CASSLGGFEGPPEQYF
NA	few	TRBJ2-1	TRBV19	TGTGCCAGTAGTATAGGAGTGGCGAATGAGCAGTTCTTC	CASSIGVANEQFF
NA	NA	TRBJ1-2	TRBV3-1/TRBV3-2	TGTGCCAGCAGCCAAGATCTAGGGCGAACCCTGAGGAGGGGCTACACCTTC	CASSQDLGRTLRRGYTF
NA	NA	TRBJ1-1	TRBV29-1	TGCAGCGTTGGTCACACTGAGAACACTGAAGCTTTCTTT	CSVGHTENTEAFF
NA	few	TRBJ1-6	TRBV6-2/TRBV6-3	TGTGCCAGCAGTTACTCGAGGACCCCAGCCGGTTCCTATAATTCACCCCTCCACTTT	CASSYSRTPAGSYNSPLHF
NA	NA	TRBJ2-3	TRBV6-5	TGTGCCAGCAGTTATAAAGATACGCAGTATTTT	CASSYKDTQYF
NA	NA	TRBJ1-2	TRBV30	TGTGTCCTGGACCCTCGTGGTGGCTATGGCTACACCTTC	CVLDPRGGYGYTF
NA	once	TRBJ2-3	TRBV5-1	TGCGCCAGCAGCTTGCAACAGGCTACAGATACGCAGTATTTT	CASSLQQATDTQYF
NA	NA	TRBJ2-3	TRBV5-1	TGCGCCAGCAGCTCGGGGCGGGATACGCAGTATTTT	CASSSGRDTQYF
NA	NA	TRBJ2-7	TRBV7-3	TGTGCCAGCAGTCTTGGGAGATGGGACGAGCAGTACTTC	CASSLGRWDEQYF
TRBD2	NA	TRBJ2-2	TRBV4-3	TGCGCCAGCAGCCAAGAACTTATTCTTGCGGCGGGAGAAATACGGAGGGAGCTGTTTTTT	CASSQELILAAGEIRRELFF
TRBD1	NA	TRBJ1-1	TRBV2	TGTGCCAGCAGGAACGGGACAGGGGGCTGGGGAACTGAAGCTTTCTTT	CASRNGTGGWGTEAFF
NA	NA	TRBJ2-2	TRBV9	TGTGCCAGCATGTTGGGGTCGACCGGGGAGCTGTTTTTT	CASMLGSTGELFF
NA	once	TRBJ1-4	TRBV9	TGTGCCAGCAGCGTAGCCCCGGGTCAGAATGAAAAACTGTTTTTT	CASSVAPGQNEKLFF
NA	few	TRBJ1-3	TRBV21-1	TGTGCCAGCACCCCCGGCGGGGGAATAGGTGGTGGAAACACCATATATTTT	CASTPGGGIGGGNTIYF
TRBD1	NA	TRBJ1-4	TRBV5-1	TGCGCCAGCAGCTTGGGCCCACGACAGGGGGCCATTGATGAAAAACTGTTTTTT	CASSLGPRQGAIDEKLFF
NA	NA	TRBJ2-3	TRBV24-1	TGTGCCACCAGTGACCGGACCGGGGCAGATACGCAGTATTTT	CATSDRTGADTQYF
TRBD1	NA	TRBJ1-1	TRBV27	TGTGCCAGCAGTTCCACCAAGACAGGGACCGACACTGAAGCTTTCTTT	CASSSTKTGTDTEAFF
NA	NA	TRBJ2-2	TRBV11-3	TGTGCCAGCAGCTCCTTATGGGGGCGCGGGGAGCTGTTTTTT	CASSSLWGRGELFF
NA	NA	TRBJ2-1	TRBV7-9	TGTGCCAGCGGTCGCCAGGGAAATGAGCAGTTCTTC	CASGRQGNEQFF
TRBD2	NA	TRBJ2-3	TRBV5-8	TGTGCCAGCAGCCCGGGACTATGGGGAGAAGATACGCAGTATTTT	CASSPGLWGEDTQYF
TRBD1	NA	TRBJ2-1	TRBV7-8	TGTGCCAGCAGCTTAGGTATAGACAGGGGGCATGAGCAGTTCTTC	CASSLGIDRGHEQFF
NA	NA	TRBJ2-7	TRBV7-2	TGTGCCAGCAGCTTAATGCAGGGGGGTTACGAGCAGTACTTC	CASSLMQGGYEQYF
NA	NA	TRBJ1-1	TRBV6-2/TRBV6-3	TGTGCCAGCAGTTTTACGAGGGAGTCTGAAGCTTTCTTT	CASSFTRESEAFF
NA	NA	TRBJ2-1	TRBV29-1	TGCAGCGTTGTAGCGACGATTTTGAATGAGCAGTTCTTC	CSVVATILNEQFF
TRBD1	NA	TRBJ2-2	TRBV5-1	TGCGCCAGCAGCACCGGGACAGGGTCTTCCGGGGAGCTGTTTTTT	CASSTGTGSSGELFF
NA	once	TRBJ1-4	TRBV2	TGTGCCAGCAGTGAAGTGCTGACAGGCAGATCCTCGGATAATGAAAAACTGTTTTTT	CASSEVLTGRSSDNEKLFF
TRBD1	NA	TRBJ2-5	TRBV6-5	TGTGCCAGCAGGCAACAGGGGGTGTTGGAGACCCAGTACTTC	CASRQQGVLETQYF
NA	NA	TRBJ1-5	TRBV12-3/TRBV12-4	TGTGCCAGCAGTTTAGCCGGACTTCAGCCCCAGCATTTT	CASSLAGLQPQHF
NA	NA	TRBJ2-2	TRBV11-2	TGTGCCAGCAGCTTCGGACCAGACAGAAACACCGGGGAGCTGTTTTTT	CASSFGPDRNTGELFF